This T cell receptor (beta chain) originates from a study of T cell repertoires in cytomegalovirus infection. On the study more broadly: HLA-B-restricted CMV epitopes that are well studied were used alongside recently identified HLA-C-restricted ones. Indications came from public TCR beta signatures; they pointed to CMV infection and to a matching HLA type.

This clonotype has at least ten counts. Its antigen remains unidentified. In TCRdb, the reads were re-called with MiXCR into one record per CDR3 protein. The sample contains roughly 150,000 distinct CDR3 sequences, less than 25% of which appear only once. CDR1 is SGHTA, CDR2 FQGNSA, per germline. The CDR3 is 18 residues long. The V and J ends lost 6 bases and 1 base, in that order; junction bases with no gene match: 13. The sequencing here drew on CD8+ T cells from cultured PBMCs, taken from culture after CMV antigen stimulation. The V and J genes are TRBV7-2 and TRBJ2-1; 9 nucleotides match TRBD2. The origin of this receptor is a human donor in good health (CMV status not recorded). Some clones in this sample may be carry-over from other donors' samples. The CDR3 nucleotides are TGTGCCAGCAGTTTCCCGGCGGCTAGCGGGACGTCCTACAATGAGCAGTTCTTC. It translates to CASSFPAASGTSYNEQFF.